These 26 T cell receptor beta chains came from one sample sequenced in a study of cytomegalovirus exposure and HLA in healthy donors. The PCR was carried out with 60 Vbeta primers and 13 Jbeta primers. Produced via immunoSEQ multiplex PCR; TCRdb's table is partial and in-frame only. Of some 150,000 clones listed, roughly 82% are singletons. The source material was PBMCs. The receptors come from a woman aged 45-65 years in good health and CMV-seropositive.

A single count supports this clone. The V call is TRBV5-4, the J call TRBJ2-5; 8 bases line up with TRBD1. The germline V gene encodes CDR1 SGHNT and CDR2 YYREEE (reference sequence). V lost 5 bases to trimming and J lost 4 bases; unmatched junction nucleotides: 13. CDR3 length equals 16 residues. The CDR3 bases are TGTGCCAGCAGTTATAAGACCTCAGGGGGCGGAGAGACCCAGTACTTC. It specifies CASSYKTSGGGETQYF.

V and J are TRBV2 and TRBJ1-5; 8 positions agree with TRBD1. CDR3 size: 15 residues. The junction had 6 bases not matched to a gene; V was cut back by 6 bases and J by 2 bases. Germline V gene data show CDR1 as SNHLY and CDR2 as FYNNEI. The CDR3 here is CASSAGQGGNQPQHF. In nucleotides, the CDR3 is TGTGCCAGCAGCGCCGGACAGGGAGGCAATCAGCCCCAGCATTTT.

V and J are TRBV2 and TRBJ2-7; 7 positions match TRBD2. The V gene end was trimmed by 5 bases and the J gene end by 5 bases; junction bases not matched to a gene: 9. The CDR3 sequence is 14 residues long. Germline CDR1 is SNHLY and CDR2 is FYNNEI. The CDR3 protein is CASSSSGVLDEQYF. In nucleotides, the CDR3 is TGTGCCAGCAGTTCGAGCGGGGTCCTCGACGAGCAGTACTTC.

V and J are TRBV10-2 and TRBJ2-1; 9 nucleotides match TRBD2. Germline CDR1 and CDR2: WSHSY and SAAADI. This CDR3 has 14 amino acids. CDR3 sequence: CASGDAGGLNEQFF. CDR3 coding DNA: TGCGCTAGCGGAGATGCGGGGGGGTTAAATGAGCAGTTCTTC.

The CDR3 sequence: CAVRSWTGCYEQYF. The CDR3 coding sequence is TGTGCCGTCCGAAGTTGGACAGGCTGCTACGAGCAGTACTTC. This chain joins TRBV21-1 and TRBJ2-7; the table's D call, TRBD1, was not checked against the DNA. TRBV21-1 has pseudogene status. The CDR3 loop spans 14 amino acids.

V is TRBV5-4 and J is TRBJ2-5, with TRBD1 as a possible D gene (6 bases). CDR1 SGHNT and CDR2 YYREEE come from the germline V gene (reference sequence). The V end lost 2 bases, the J end lost 2 bases, and 13 bases lay between the germline ends. CDR3 length: 15 amino acids. As DNA, the CDR3 is TGTGCCAGCAGCTTACAGGGAGTTGGGCAAGAGACCCAGTACTTC. Protein sequence: CASSLQGVGQETQYF.

This chain connects TRBV27 to TRBJ1-1; D gene uncertain. The CDR3 has 13 residues. Trimming took 2 bases from V and 3 from J, leaving 7 bases between them. Looked up from germline, CDR1 is MNHEY and CDR2 is SMNVEV (reference sequence). CDR3 amino acids: CASSLKIDTEAFF. The CDR3 DNA sequence: TGTGCCAGCAGTTTAAAAATCGACACTGAAGCTTTCTTT.

This chain's CDR3 is CASGSPGDEKHNEQFF. In nucleotides, the CDR3 is TGTGCTAGTGGTTCCCCAGGGGATGAAAAACACAATGAGCAGTTCTTC. V usage is TRBV12-5 and J usage is TRBJ2-1, with D possibly TRBD1 on 6 matching bases. The V end lost 4 bases, the J end lost 5 bases, and 18 bases lay between the germline ends. There are 16 residues in the CDR3. In germline, CDR1 is LGHNT, CDR2 FRNRAP. Drawing the rest from reference TRBV12-5 and TRBJ2-1, the complete variable domain is DARVTQTPRHKVTEMGQEVTMRCQPILGHNTVFWYRQTMMQGLELLAYFRNRAPLDDSGMPKDRFSAEMPDATLATLKIQPSEPRDSAVYFCASGSPGDEKHNEQFFGPGTRLTVL.

This rearrangement joins TRBV9 to TRBJ2-4; D may be TRBD1 (6 bases). V lost 3 bases to trimming and J lost 1 base, with 11 bases between them. The CDR3 totals 15 residues. Germline CDR1 and CDR2: SGDLS and YYNGEE. As DNA, the CDR3 is TGTGCCAGCAGCGGAGGGGGAAAGGCCAAAAACATTCAGTACTTC. Translated, it gives CASSGGGKAKNIQYF.

With respect to this clone: Distinct nucleotide sequences in the sample also encode this CDR3. Here the CDR3 DNA reads TGTGCCTGGCTCGGGAGGGGGGGAGCTTTCTTT. Amino acid sequence: CAWLGRGGAFF. The chain joins TRBV30 to TRBJ1-1, with TRBD1 as a possible D gene (6 bases). The CDR3 consists of 11 residues. Germline CDR1 reads GTSNPN; CDR2 reads SVGIG (reference sequence). The V and J ends lost 5 bases and 10 bases respectively, with 14 bases between them.

J is TRBJ1-1 and V is TRBV19; TRBD1 might be the D (5 bases). V lost 5 bases and J 4 bases, leaving 11 bases between the germline ends. There are 13 residues in the CDR3. Per germline, CDR1 LNHDA and CDR2 SQIVND (reference sequence). The CDR3 bases are TGTGCCAGTAGTGGGGGAGGGCCCACTGAAGCTTTCTTT. Translated, it gives CASSGGGPTEAFF.

The chain has TRBV7-9 and TRBJ1-6, with D perhaps matching TRBD1 (5 bases). CDR1 is SEHNR and CDR2 is FQNEAQ in the germline V gene (reference sequence). With 2 bases removed from V and 7 bases from J, the gap between germline ends came to 9 bases. This CDR3 region has 14 residues. The CDR3 loop reads CASSLLGGNSPLHF. CDR3 sequence (DNA): TGTGCCAGCAGCTTACTGGGGGGGAATTCACCCCTCCACTTT.

The V call is TRBV2, the J call TRBJ1-2; TRBD1 might be the D (5 bases). Germline CDR1 SNHLY, CDR2 FYNNEI. The CDR3 runs to 13 residues. Trimming shortened V by 4 bases and J by 4 bases, and 10 bases separated the two germline ends. CDR3 sequence reads: CASSADGGYGYTF. CDR3 coding DNA: TGTGCCAGCAGTGCGGACGGGGGCTATGGCTACACCTTC.

This clone has more than one count but fewer than ten. The genes are TRBV25-1 and TRBJ1-4; 8 bases are a match to TRBD1. The CDR3 loop spans 15 amino acids. CDR1 is MGHDK and CDR2 is SYGVNS in the germline V gene. V lost 6 bases and J lost 1; bases outside the gene matches: 4. CDR3: CASREGQGTNEKLFF. Written as DNA, the CDR3 is TGTGCCAGCAGGGAAGGACAGGGAACTAATGAAAAACTGTTTTTT.

CDR3 DNA sequence: TGTGCCAGCAGCTGGGGGACAGGGATAAACATTCAGTACTTC. Translating gives CASSWGTGINIQYF. The rearrangement links TRBV5-6 to TRBJ2-4; 9 bases match TRBD1. The V gene end was trimmed by 3 bases and the J gene end by 6 bases; junction bases not matched to a gene: 4. This CDR3 contains 14 residues. Per germline, CDR1 SGHDT and CDR2 YYEEEE.

This chain uses TRBV27 with TRBJ2-3, with 11 bases fitting TRBD2. The CDR3 spans 16 residues. V shed 5 bases and J 4 bases; nucleotides not matched to a gene: 8. Germline CDR1 reads MNHEY; CDR2 reads SMNVEV (reference sequence). CDR3 DNA: TGTGCCAGCAGTCGACTAGCGGGAAAACCGGCAGATACGCAGTATTTT. It translates to CASSRLAGKPADTQYF.

The chain uses TRBV28 and TRBJ2-7; D unclear. Looked up from germline, CDR1 is MDHEN and CDR2 is SYDVKM. The CDR3 totals 14 residues. Deletions cut 7 bases from V and 0 bases from J, with 13 bases between. CDR3 region: CASISTGTSYEQYF. The CDR3 DNA follows: TGTGCCAGCATATCGACGGGTACCTCCTACGAGCAGTACTTC. Full variable domain (outside the CDR3, taken from reference TRBV28 and TRBJ2-7): DVKVTQSSRYLVKRTGEKVFLECVQDMDHENMFWYRQDPGLGLRLIYFSYDVKMKEKGDIPEGYSVSREKKERFSLILESASTNQTSMYLCASISTGTSYEQYFGPGTRLTVT.

The chain recombines TRBV10-2 with TRBJ1-1; maybe TRBD1 (6 bases). The CDR3 runs 13 residues. V lost 7 bases, J lost 2 bases, and 11 bases lay in between. Germline CDR1 WSHSY, CDR2 SAAADI. CDR3 in DNA: TGCGCCAGCACACGGGGGGGCAACACTGAAGCTTTCTTT. The encoded protein is CASTRGGNTEAFF.

DNA of the CDR3: TGTGCCAGCAGCTTGGGACAGACTCGGCGTGGCTACACCTTC. It codes for CASSLGQTRRGYTF. This chain joins TRBV5-4 and TRBJ1-2, with D tentatively TRBD1 (5 bases). Deletions cut 0 bases from V and 7 bases from J, with 13 bases between. The germline CDR1 and CDR2 sequences are SGHNT and YYREEE (reference sequence). The length of the CDR3 is 14 residues.

The chain employs TRBV5-6 and TRBJ2-1; 10 bases match TRBD1. V was clipped by 0 bases and J by 9 bases; unmatched bases: 3. Germline V gives CDR1 SGHDT, CDR2 YYEEEE. The CDR3 has 14 residues. CDR3 loop: CASSLGTGGTEQFF. The CDR3 bases are TGTGCCAGCAGCTTGGGGACAGGGGGTACTGAGCAGTTCTTC.

The chain couples TRBV5-1 to TRBJ1-2; 7 bases line up with TRBD1. Germline V CDR1 and CDR2: SGHRS, YFSETQ. This CDR3 is 17 amino acids long. V lost 7 bases to trimming and J lost 6 bases; unmatched junction nucleotides: 21. CDR3 sequence: CASSTADEGAGMDGYTF. DNA for the CDR3: TGCGCCAGCTCCACGGCGGACGAGGGGGCGGGTATGGATGGCTACACCTTC.

The chain joins TRBV27 to TRBJ1-4; 9 bases align to TRBD1. The germline V gene has CDR1 MNHEY and CDR2 SMNVEV (reference sequence). The length of the CDR3 is 13 residues. V was clipped by 7 bases and J by 8 bases; unmatched bases: 5. The CDR3 coding sequence is TGTGCCAGCAAAGAAACAGGGGGCGAAAAACTGTTTTTT. Translated, it gives CASKETGGEKLFF.

The table lists this clone with a few counts. The chain recombines TRBV15 with TRBJ1-4, with TRBD1 matching 9 bases. Germline V gives CDR1 LNHNV, CDR2 YYDKDF (reference sequence). The V gene end was trimmed by 0 bases and the J gene end by 8 bases; junction bases not matched to a gene: 7. The CDR3 is made up of 16 amino acids. The CDR3 loop reads CATSRDLQGAKEKLFF. The CDR3 DNA reads as TGTGCCACCAGCAGAGATTTACAGGGGGCAAAGGAAAAACTGTTTTTT.

The rearrangement joins TRBV9 to TRBJ2-1, with 9 bases lining up with TRBD2. The CDR3 has 16 residues. The ends lost 4 bases at V and 7 bases at J; junction bases unmatched: 12. Germline V CDR1 and CDR2: SGDLS, YYNGEE. DNA of the CDR3: TGTGCCAGCAGCCCCCAAGGCGGGGGGGCTAATAATGAGCAGTTCTTC. Translation: CASSPQGGGANNEQFF.

V is TRBV5-1 and J is TRBJ2-5; 7 nucleotides match TRBD1. The CDR3 is 14 residues long. The J segment lost 5 bases and the V segment lost 7 bases, leaving 11 bases of the junction unmatched. CDR1 is SGHRS, CDR2 YFSETQ, per germline. The DNA for the CDR3 is TGCGCCAGCCAGAAGGTAGGGGGCGTGGAGACCCAGTACTTC. It is translated as CASQKVGGVETQYF.

V gene TRBV5-1 combines with J gene TRBJ2-3; 9 bases map to TRBD2. The ends lost 0 bases at V and 10 bases at J; junction bases unmatched: 6. CDR3 size: 14 residues. The germline CDR1 and CDR2 sequences are SGHRS and YFSETQ. The CDR3 coding sequence is TGCGCCAGCAGCTTGGTAGCGGGGGCCCCCGCGCAGTATTTT. Translation gives CASSLVAGAPAQYF. Variable domain in full (rest from reference TRBV5-1 and TRBJ2-3): KAGVTQTPRYLIKTRGQQVTLSCSPISGHRSVSWYQQTPGQGLQFLFEYFSETQRNKGNFPGRFSGRQFSNSRSEMNVSTLELGDSALYLCASSLVAGAPAQYFGPGTRLTVL.